The TCR beta chain described here comes from a study of blood T cell repertoires in COVID-19 (dated by TCRdb to the early 2020s). Regarding the study in general: Samples from collaborators originated in the United States, Italy and Spain and spanned both the acute and convalescent phases of COVID-19. Deeply sampled blood TCRbeta repertoires from subjects exposed to, actively infected with, or recovered from COVID-19 were included in the dataset. Nearly every sample came with metadata listing a de-identified subject ID, COVID-19 status, age in years and sex. Where available, HLA class I and class II types were obtained from metadata supplied by the sample provider rather than from assay-based typing. A freely available public database, intended as a resource for researchers studying the immune response to SARS-CoV-2, is where the repertoires were released. The material from the prospective study consisted of cDNA or gDNA derived from T cells, B-cell-depleted T cells, or PBMCs. The samples were drawn from the first 160 participants of the ongoing ImmuneRACE study and from 950 to 1,500 subjects provided by 6 global collaborators.

TCRbeta CDR3 regions were amplified from genomic DNA using the immunoSEQ Assay, a bias-controlled multiplex PCR. Per the authors' processing: The number of nucleated cells in each sample was estimated from the amplification of reference gene primers within the assay. To quantify the absolute abundance of each unique TCRbeta CDR3 rearrangement, sequence reads were collapsed and filtered. For each sample, productive Simpson clonality was calculated by taking the square root of Simpson's diversity index across productive rearrangements. TCRdb limited this immuneACCESS table to in-frame rearrangements with V and J called. A share of clones is missing; checked studies link under half to unresolved V genes, and the rest is unexplained. Clone size and V and J calls were adopted from that table, with D and trimming inferred from the DNA. A total of around 100,000 clones appear in this sample, 80% to 90% of them only once. About 5% of the sample goes to the ten largest clones.

The collaborating institutions used their own protocols to collect whole blood in K2EDTA tubes. Collaborator samples were shipped for TCRbeta analysis as frozen whole blood, isolated PBMCs, or DNA extracted from either sample type. Overall results and qualifications from the work: The quantity of clinical and demographic metadata differed by source and by participant and was supplied without curation.

Note on this clone: Its antigen is still unknown. It has no much larger one-base neighbor in the sample; base qualities were not kept.

Sequenced material: peripheral blood. The source of this sequence is a man in his fifties or sixties with acute or convalescent COVID-19.

The CDR3 loop reads CASSVQGYEQFF. The nucleotide sequence reads as follows: TGTGCCAGCAGCGTACAGGGATATGAGCAGTTCTTC. The chain couples TRBV5-8 to TRBJ2-1, and possibly TRBD1, on 6 matching bases. Via the germline V gene, CDR1 is SGHTS and CDR2 YDEGEE. Trimming takes 4 bases from V and 8 bases from J, and the germline ends sit 10 bases apart. Counted from cysteine to phenylalanine, this CDR3 has 12 amino acids. Only the CDR3 portion is preserved as DNA: 36 bases, with reading frame beginning at the first base.